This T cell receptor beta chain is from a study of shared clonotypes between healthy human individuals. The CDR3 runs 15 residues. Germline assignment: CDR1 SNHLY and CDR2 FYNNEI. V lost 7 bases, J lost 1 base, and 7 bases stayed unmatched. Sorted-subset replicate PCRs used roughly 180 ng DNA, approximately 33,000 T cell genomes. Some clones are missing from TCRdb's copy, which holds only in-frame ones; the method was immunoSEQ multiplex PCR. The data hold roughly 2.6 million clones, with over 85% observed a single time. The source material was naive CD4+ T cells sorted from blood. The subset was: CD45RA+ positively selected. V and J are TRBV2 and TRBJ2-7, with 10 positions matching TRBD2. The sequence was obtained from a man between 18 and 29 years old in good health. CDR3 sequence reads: CASIRTSGISYEQYF. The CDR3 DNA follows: TGTGCCAGCATTCGGACTAGCGGCATATCCTACGAGCAGTACTTC.